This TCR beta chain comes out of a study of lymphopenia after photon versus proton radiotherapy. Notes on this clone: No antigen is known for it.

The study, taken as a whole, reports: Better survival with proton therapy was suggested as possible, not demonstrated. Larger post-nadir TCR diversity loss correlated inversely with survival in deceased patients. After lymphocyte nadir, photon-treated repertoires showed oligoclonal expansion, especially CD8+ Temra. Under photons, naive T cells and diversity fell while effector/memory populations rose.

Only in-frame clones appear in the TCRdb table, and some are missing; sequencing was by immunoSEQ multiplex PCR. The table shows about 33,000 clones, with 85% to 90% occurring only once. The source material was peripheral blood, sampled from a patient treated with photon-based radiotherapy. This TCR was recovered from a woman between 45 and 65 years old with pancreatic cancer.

This CDR3 reads CASSKPQGAPGEQYF. The CDR3, as DNA: TGTGCCAGCAGCAAGCCACAGGGGGCGCCGGGCGAGCAGTACTTC. The V gene is TRBV5-4, the J gene TRBJ2-7, with 9 bases that match TRBD1. V trimming: 4 bases; J trimming: 6 bases; junction bases outside the gene matches: 11. CDR3 length: 15 residues. CDR1 is SGHNT and CDR2 is YYREEE in the germline V gene (reference sequence).